This T cell receptor (beta chain) is from a study of cytomegalovirus exposure and HLA in healthy donors. PCR employed 60 Vbeta and 13 Jbeta primers. Sequencing was performed with immunoSEQ multiplex PCR; in TCRdb, only in-frame clones are kept and a portion is missing. This sample has 100,000 to 150,000 clones, with roughly 80% found just once. V lost 3 bases to trimming and J lost 5 bases; unmatched junction nucleotides: 5. The CDR3 runs to 14 residues. The germline V gene has CDR1 SGHTA and CDR2 FQGNSA. The J gene is TRBJ1-1, the V gene TRBV7-2, with 8 bases identical to TRBD1. The TCR sequence derives from a boy aged 5-17 years in good health and CMV-seronegative. The sequencing input was PBMCs. The DNA for the CDR3 is TGTGCCAGCAGCTTTTTACAGGGGGTTACTGAAGCTTTCTTT. Its protein product is CASSFLQGVTEAFF. Using reference TRBV7-2 and TRBJ1-1 for the parts outside the CDR3, the full variable domain is GAGVSQSPSNKVTEKGKDVELRCDPISGHTALYWYRQSLGQGLEFLIYFQGNSAPDKSGLPSDRFSAERTGGSVSTLTIQRTQQEDSAVYLCASSFLQGVTEAFFGQGTRLTVV.